The 28 T cell receptor beta chains reported below all come from one sample, sequenced in a study of beta chain features in type 1 diabetes. The whole isolated RNA underwent reverse transcription, so sequencing captured expressed TCRB transcripts. The data were produced by immunoSEQ multiplex PCR, yet TCRdb's version contains in-frame clones alone and is incomplete. The sample has 250,000 to 300,000 clones; less than 30% are singletons. General study results and limits: The study found moderately but significantly shorter TCRB CDR3s in all four CD4+ subsets of Type 1 diabetes patients.

Their recognized antigens are unknown. Sequencing input: naive CD4+ T cells from blood. The receptors were gathered from a woman aged 25 to 39 with type 1 diabetes.

This clone came up a few times. This chain connects TRBV9 to TRBJ2-1, with D possibly TRBD2 on 6 matching bases. The ends were cut back, 3 bases at V and 2 bases at J, with 12 bases in the middle. Germline CDR1 and CDR2: SGDLS and YYNGEE. The CDR3 extends over 15 amino acids. DNA for the CDR3: TGTGCCAGCAGCGCGAGCGGGCCTACCTACAATGAGCAGTTCTTC. Translated, it gives CASSASGPTYNEQFF.

V is TRBV18 and J is TRBJ1-2; no reliable D call. The CDR3 length is 13 residues. Germline V CDR1 and CDR2: KGHSH, LQKENI. Between the trimmed V and J ends, which lost 0 bases and 7 bases, there was a span of 9 bases. The CDR3 region has the DNA TGTGCCAGCTCACCACCACTAAGTCTTGGCTACACCTTC. This translates into CASSPPLSLGYTF.

The V call is TRBV15, the J call TRBJ1-2; D unclear. V was trimmed by 0 bases and J by 8 bases, leaving 10 bases between them. The CDR3 extends over 13 amino acids. Germline values: CDR1 LNHNV, CDR2 YYDKDF (reference sequence). The CDR3 is CATSRDVLTGYTF. CDR3 in DNA: TGTGCCACCAGCAGAGATGTTCTTACAGGCTACACCTTC.

The rearrangement uses TRBV18 and TRBJ2-3; D uncertain. CDR1 is KGHSH, CDR2 LQKENI, per germline. V lost 6 bases to trimming and J lost 2 bases, with 12 bases between them. CDR3 size: 14 residues. The CDR3 here is CASSLDSPTDTQYF. The CDR3 bases are TGTGCCAGCTCTCTCGACTCTCCCACAGATACGCAGTATTTT.

The V and J genes are TRBV28 and TRBJ2-1; TRBD2 agrees at 10 bases. CDR1 and CDR2 from the germline V gene are MDHEN and SYDVKM. The ends lost 6 bases at V and 6 bases at J; junction bases unmatched: 8. The CDR3 totals 15 residues. CDR3 sequence: CASSQAGGPGNEQFF. The CDR3 region has the DNA TGTGCCAGCAGCCAAGCGGGAGGGCCGGGCAATGAGCAGTTCTTC.

The rearrangement links TRBV30 to TRBJ2-3, with D uncertain. The CDR3 is made up of 13 amino acids. Germline V gene lookup returns CDR1 GTSNPN and CDR2 SVGIG (reference sequence). V shed 3 bases and J shed 1 base, with 8 bases lying between them. This CDR3 is CAWRRLGTDTQYF. The CDR3 DNA is TGTGCCTGGAGGCGACTTGGCACAGATACGCAGTATTTT.

This clone was recorded a few times. The V call is TRBV28, the J call TRBJ2-2; D is perhaps TRBD1 (6 bases). V lost 6 bases and J 4 bases, leaving 15 bases between the germline ends. Germline V lookup: CDR1 MDHEN, CDR2 SYDVKM. The CDR3 consists of 15 residues. This CDR3 is CASRVQGYGTGELFF. The CDR3 nucleotides are TGTGCCAGCAGAGTACAGGGATACGGCACCGGGGAGCTGTTTTTT.

This clone has just a few counts. V and J are TRBV29-1 and TRBJ1-2; perhaps TRBD1 as D (6 bases). CDR3 size: 12 residues. From germline, CDR1 is SQVTM and CDR2 ANQGSEA. V was trimmed by 4 bases and J by 2 bases, leaving 8 bases between them. CDR3 DNA: TGCAGCGTTGTACAGGGAAACTATGGCTACACCTTC. Its protein is CSVVQGNYGYTF.

The rearrangement joins TRBV5-1 to TRBJ2-1; 7 bases map to TRBD2. The CDR3 totals 14 residues. The V segment lost 3 bases and the J segment 9 bases; nucleotides outside the gene matches: 9. The germline CDR1 and CDR2 sequences are SGHRS and YFSETQ. CDR3 loop: CASSSVDWEGEQFF. The CDR3 bases are TGCGCCAGCAGCTCAGTTGACTGGGAGGGTGAGCAGTTCTTC.

This clone was observed a few times. The chain uses TRBV7-2 and TRBJ2-5, with 9 positions matching TRBD2. There are 15 residues in the CDR3. The V segment lost 8 bases and the J segment 5 bases; nucleotides outside the gene matches: 12. From germline, CDR1 is SGHTA and CDR2 FQGNSA. This CDR3 is CASSSSSGAGETQYF. The CDR3 DNA reads as TGTGCCAGCTCATCATCTAGCGGGGCGGGTGAGACCCAGTACTTC.

This clone was observed a handful of times. V gene TRBV4-1 combines with J gene TRBJ2-1; D might be TRBD2 (5 bases). Germline V CDR1 and CDR2: MGHRA, YSYEKL. The CDR3 loop spans 14 amino acids. Trimming cost V 1 base and J 7 bases, with 11 bases left between them. DNA of the CDR3: TGCGCCAGCAGCCAAGTTGACGGGATGAATGAGCAGTTCTTC. Protein sequence: CASSQVDGMNEQFF.

V is TRBV6-5 and J is TRBJ1-1, with D unclear. Trimming left V 2 bases short and J 8 bases short, with 15 bases between. The germline V gene has CDR1 MNHEY and CDR2 SVGAGI. CDR3 length equals 14 residues. The CDR3 here is CASSYRGGNMEAFF. The CDR3 region has the DNA TGTGCCAGCAGTTACCGAGGTGGAAATATGGAAGCTTTCTTT.

CDR3 DNA: TGTGCCAGCAGTGAGGGCCGAGCCAGCATTCAGTACTTC. Translating gives CASSEGRASIQYF. This chain joins TRBV6-1 and TRBJ2-4; the D is unclear. Trimming took 3 bases from V and 9 from J, leaving 12 bases between them. The V gene's germline CDR1 is MNHNS and CDR2 SASEGT. The CDR3 has 13 residues.

This clone was counted only a few times. The V call is TRBV5-4, the J call TRBJ2-7; TRBD2 aligns across 13 bases. CDR3 size: 14 residues. Germline assignment: CDR1 SGHNT and CDR2 YYREEE (reference sequence). J was trimmed by 5 bases and V by 3 bases; bases with no gene match: 2. Here the CDR3 DNA reads TGTGCCAGCAGCTCGGGACTAGCGGGAAACGAGCAGTACTTC. Amino acid sequence: CASSSGLAGNEQYF.

There are a few counts of this clone. The chain uses TRBV29-1 and TRBJ2-7; D not certain. Germline CDR1 is SQVTM and CDR2 is ANQGSEA. The CDR3 consists of 12 residues. The ends were cut back, 4 bases at V and 3 bases at J, with 10 bases in the middle. CDR3 in amino acids: CSVALPGYEQYF. DNA of the CDR3: TGCAGCGTTGCCCTCCCAGGCTACGAGCAGTACTTC.

The genes are TRBV10-2 and TRBJ2-1; D unresolved. Germline V CDR1 and CDR2: WSHSY, SAAADI. V lost 5 bases and J lost 4, with 12 bases in between. The CDR3 extends over 14 amino acids. Written as DNA, the CDR3 is TGCGCCAGCAGTCGGAATAGCCATTACAATGAGCAGTTCTTC. Its translation is CASSRNSHYNEQFF.

Comments on this clone: Other DNA sequences in the same sample also yield this CDR3. V usage is TRBV29-1 and J usage is TRBJ1-1; the D gene is possibly TRBD1 (5 bases). Trimming pared 7 bases from V and 1 base from J, leaving 13 bases between. Looked up from germline, CDR1 is SQVTM and CDR2 is ANQGSEA. The CDR3 consists of 13 residues. The CDR3 sequence is CSASRGSNTEAFF. In DNA, the CDR3 is TGCAGCGCTTCGCGGGGGTCGAACACTGAAGCTTTCTTT.

J is TRBJ1-1 and V is TRBV29-1; possible D gene TRBD1, 6 bases. The CDR3 is 16 amino acids. The ends were cut back, 7 bases at V and 5 bases at J, with 26 bases in the middle. Germline V CDR1 and CDR2: SQVTM, ANQGSEA. CDR3 DNA: TGCAGCGGCGGGGAGGGGGGGCGTCTATACAAGACTGAAGCTTTCTTT. Amino acids: CSGGEGGRLYKTEAFF.

A few counts support this clone. This chain links TRBV30 with TRBJ1-4; maybe TRBD1 (6 bases). Germline V CDR1 and CDR2: GTSNPN, SVGIG (reference sequence). This CDR3 has 13 residues. V lost 5 bases and J lost 3, with 10 bases in between. This chain's CDR3 is CAWAHRANEKLFF. In DNA form, the CDR3 reads TGTGCCTGGGCGCACAGGGCTAATGAAAAACTGTTTTTT. Supplemented by reference TRBV30 and TRBJ1-4, the full variable domain reads SQTIHQWPATLVQPVGSPLSLECTVEGTSNPNLYWYRQAAGRGLQLLFYSVGIGQISSEVPQNLSASRPQDRQFILSSKKLLLSDSGFYLCAWAHRANEKLFFGSGTQLSVL.

This clone was observed a handful of times. The chain links TRBV5-6 to TRBJ1-5, with D tentatively TRBD1 (6 bases). The CDR3 consists of 15 residues. The germline V gene encodes CDR1 SGHDT and CDR2 YYEEEE. V dropped 4 bases and J dropped 2 bases, with 13 bases sitting between them. The CDR3 coding sequence is TGTGCCAGCAGCAAAGGGGGTCGGGGCAATCAGCCCCAGCATTTT. Encoded protein: CASSKGGRGNQPQHF.

V and J are TRBV27 and TRBJ2-6; 7 positions agree with TRBD1. V trimming: 4 bases; J trimming: 2 bases; junction bases outside the gene matches: 2. This CDR3 has 15 residues. Germline V gene data show CDR1 as MNHEY and CDR2 as SMNVEV (reference sequence). CDR3 in DNA: TGTGCCAGCAGTTCAACAGGGGCTGGGGCCAACGTCCTGACTTTC. Translation: CASSSTGAGANVLTF.

This clone occurred a few times. The V and J genes are TRBV9 and TRBJ2-1; possibly TRBD1 for D (6 bases). V was cut by 2 bases and J by 2 bases, with 11 bases left in between. The CDR3 loop spans 15 amino acids. CDR1 is SGDLS, CDR2 YYNGEE, per germline. The chain's CDR3 is CASSVQAGAYNEQFF. The CDR3 DNA follows: TGTGCCAGCAGCGTGCAAGCAGGGGCCTACAATGAGCAGTTCTTC.

V gene TRBV5-1 combines with J gene TRBJ2-7; 7 bases align to TRBD1. This CDR3 comprises 14 residues. The ends lost 3 bases at V and 0 bases at J; junction bases unmatched: 3. CDR1 is SGHRS and CDR2 is YFSETQ in the germline V gene. CDR3 sequence reads: CASSSRDSSYEQYF. The CDR3 region has the DNA TGCGCCAGCAGCTCACGGGACAGCTCCTACGAGCAGTACTTC.

This clone was seen a few times. The chain couples TRBV6-6 to TRBJ1-4; 7 positions agree with TRBD1. Germline assignment: CDR1 MNHNY and CDR2 SVGAGI (reference sequence). The V segment lost 5 bases and the J segment 3 bases; nucleotides outside the gene matches: 6. This CDR3 contains 15 residues. This chain's CDR3 is CASSNDRAANEKLFF. CDR3 nucleotide sequence: TGTGCCAGCAGTAACGACAGGGCGGCTAATGAAAAACTGTTTTTT.

This clone appeared a few times. The rearrangement joins TRBV28 to TRBJ1-2, with a tentative D call TRBD1 (6 bases). The V end lost 4 bases, the J end lost 5 bases, and 11 bases lay between the germline ends. The germline V gene has CDR1 MDHEN and CDR2 SYDVKM. The CDR3 covers 13 residues. Here the CDR3 DNA reads TGTGCCAGCAGTTCATCAGGGGTATATGGCTACACCTTC. Translation gives CASSSSGVYGYTF.

In the case of this clone: Additional DNA sequences in this sample encode the identical CDR3. The chain employs TRBV9 and TRBJ2-5; D unclear. The V gene's germline CDR1 is SGDLS and CDR2 YYNGEE. V was trimmed by 0 bases and J by 2 bases, leaving 5 bases between them. CDR3 length equals 13 residues. This CDR3 reads CASSVADQETQYF. For the CDR3, the DNA is TGTGCCAGCAGCGTAGCAGATCAAGAGACCCAGTACTTC.

The V gene is TRBV4-1, the J gene TRBJ2-7, with 7 bases that match TRBD2. The ends lost 8 bases at V and 1 base at J; junction bases unmatched: 8. Germline CDR1 MGHRA, CDR2 YSYEKL. The CDR3 spans 14 residues. The CDR3 DNA reads as TGCGCCAGCCGACGGGGCGGGAGTTCCTACGAGCAGTACTTC. Translating gives CASRRGGSSYEQYF.

This rearrangement joins TRBV15 to TRBJ2-1, with D possibly matching TRBD2 (5 bases). Germline assignment: CDR1 LNHNV and CDR2 YYDKDF (reference sequence). The CDR3 covers 13 residues. V was clipped by 5 bases and J by 8 bases, with 13 bases between them. CDR3 bases: TGTGCCACCAGCCCGTTCGGGATGTATGAGCAGTTCTTC. Translated, it gives CATSPFGMYEQFF.